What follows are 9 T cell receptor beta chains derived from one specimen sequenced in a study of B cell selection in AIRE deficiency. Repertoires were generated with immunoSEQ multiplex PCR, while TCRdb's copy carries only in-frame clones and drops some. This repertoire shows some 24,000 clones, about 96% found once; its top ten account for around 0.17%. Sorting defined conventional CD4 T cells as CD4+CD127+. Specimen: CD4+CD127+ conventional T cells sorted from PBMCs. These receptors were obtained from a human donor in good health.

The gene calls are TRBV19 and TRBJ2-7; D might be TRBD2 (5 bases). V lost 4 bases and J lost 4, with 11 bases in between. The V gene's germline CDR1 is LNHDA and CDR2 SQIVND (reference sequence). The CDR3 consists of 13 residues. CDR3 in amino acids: CASSTRRGYEQYF. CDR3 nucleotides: TGTGCCAGTAGTACACGCCGGGGATACGAGCAGTACTTC.

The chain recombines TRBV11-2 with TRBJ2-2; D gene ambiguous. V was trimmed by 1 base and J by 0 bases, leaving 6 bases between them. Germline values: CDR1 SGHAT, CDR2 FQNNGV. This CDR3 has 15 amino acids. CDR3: CASSLGQTNTGELFF. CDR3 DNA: TGTGCCAGCAGCTTAGGCCAGACGAACACCGGGGAGCTGTTTTTT.

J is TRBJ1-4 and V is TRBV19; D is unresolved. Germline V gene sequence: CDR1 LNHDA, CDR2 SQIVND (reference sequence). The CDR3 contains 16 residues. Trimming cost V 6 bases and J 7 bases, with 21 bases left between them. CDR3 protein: CASRRTRATAPEKLFF. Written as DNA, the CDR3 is TGTGCCAGTAGGAGAACCCGGGCCACAGCCCCTGAAAAACTGTTTTTT.

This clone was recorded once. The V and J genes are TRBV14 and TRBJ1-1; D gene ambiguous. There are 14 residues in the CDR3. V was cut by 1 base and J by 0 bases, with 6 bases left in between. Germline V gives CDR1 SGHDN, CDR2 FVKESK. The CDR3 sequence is CASSQGWMNTEAFF. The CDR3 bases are TGTGCCAGCAGCCAAGGTTGGATGAACACTGAAGCTTTCTTT.

CDR3 bases: TGTGCCTGGAGTGTACGGGGAACTGAAGCTTTCTTT. Its protein product is CAWSVRGTEAFF. The chain joins TRBV30 to TRBJ1-1; no firm D call. Germline loops: CDR1 GTSNPN, CDR2 SVGIG (reference sequence). The CDR3 has 12 residues. V was cut by 0 bases and J by 5 bases, with 7 bases left in between.

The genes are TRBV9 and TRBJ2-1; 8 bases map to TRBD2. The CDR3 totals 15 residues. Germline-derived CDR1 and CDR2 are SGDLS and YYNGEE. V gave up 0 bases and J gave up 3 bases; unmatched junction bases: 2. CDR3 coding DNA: TGTGCCAGCAGCGTAGACGGGACTAGCTACAATGAGCAGTTCTTC. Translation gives CASSVDGTSYNEQFF.

Here the CDR3 DNA reads TGTGCCAGTAACCCGGGACAGGGGCCCACAGATACGCAGTATTTT. Protein product: CASNPGQGPTDTQYF. The chain joins TRBV14 to TRBJ2-3; TRBD1 agrees at 10 bases. The CDR3 is 15 residues long. After removal of 9 bases from V and 2 bases from J, the junction contained 8 bases not matched to a gene. In germline, CDR1 is SGHDN, CDR2 FVKESK.

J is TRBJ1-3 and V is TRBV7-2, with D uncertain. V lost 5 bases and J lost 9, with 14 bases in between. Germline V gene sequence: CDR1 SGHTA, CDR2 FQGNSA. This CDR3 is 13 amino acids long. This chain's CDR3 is CASSTNMVATIYF. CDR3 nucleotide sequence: TGTGCCAGCAGCACTAACATGGTTGCCACCATATATTTT.

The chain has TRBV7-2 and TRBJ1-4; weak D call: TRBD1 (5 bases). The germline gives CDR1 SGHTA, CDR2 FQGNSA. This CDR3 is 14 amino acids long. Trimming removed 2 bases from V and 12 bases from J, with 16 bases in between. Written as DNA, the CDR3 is TGTGCCAGCAGCTTAAACAGGTCCGGGAAGGAACTGTTTTTT. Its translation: CASSLNRSGKELFF.